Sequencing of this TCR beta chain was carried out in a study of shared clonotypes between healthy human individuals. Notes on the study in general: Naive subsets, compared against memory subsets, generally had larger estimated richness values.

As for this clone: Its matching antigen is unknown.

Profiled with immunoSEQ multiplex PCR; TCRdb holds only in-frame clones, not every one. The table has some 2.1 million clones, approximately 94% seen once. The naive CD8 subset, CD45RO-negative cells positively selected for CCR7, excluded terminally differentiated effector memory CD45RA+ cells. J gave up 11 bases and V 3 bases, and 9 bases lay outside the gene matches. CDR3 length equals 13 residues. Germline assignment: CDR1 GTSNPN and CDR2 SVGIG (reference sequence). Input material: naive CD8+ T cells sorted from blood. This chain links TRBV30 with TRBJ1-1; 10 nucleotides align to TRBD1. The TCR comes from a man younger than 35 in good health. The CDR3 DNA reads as TGTGCCTGGAGAAGTCCCGGGACAGGGGACGCTTTCTTT. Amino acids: CAWRSPGTGDAFF.